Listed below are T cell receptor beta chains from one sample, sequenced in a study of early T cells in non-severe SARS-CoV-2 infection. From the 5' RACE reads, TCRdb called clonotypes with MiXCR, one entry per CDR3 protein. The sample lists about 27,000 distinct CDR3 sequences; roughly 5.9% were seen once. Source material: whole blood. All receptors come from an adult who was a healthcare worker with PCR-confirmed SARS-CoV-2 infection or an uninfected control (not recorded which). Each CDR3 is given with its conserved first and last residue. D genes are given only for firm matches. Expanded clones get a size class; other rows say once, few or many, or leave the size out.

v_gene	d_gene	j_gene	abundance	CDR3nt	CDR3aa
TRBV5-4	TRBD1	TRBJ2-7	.	TGTGCCAGCAGCCGACAGGGGTCCTACGAGCAGTACTTC	CASSRQGSYEQYF
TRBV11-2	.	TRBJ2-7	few	TGTGCCAGCAGCTTAGTGGGGGGTCGTTCCTACGAGCAGTACTTC	CASSLVGGRSYEQYF
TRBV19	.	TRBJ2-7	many	TGTGCCAGTAGTAAGGAGGAGACAGGAGACTACGAGCAGTACTTC	CASSKEETGDYEQYF
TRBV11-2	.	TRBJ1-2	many	TGTGCCAGCAGCTTAGATCCTGGGACACTTAACTATGGCTACACCTTC	CASSLDPGTLNYGYTF
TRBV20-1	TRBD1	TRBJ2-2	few	TGCAGTGCTAGGGGACAGGGGTCCGGGGAGCTGTTTTTT	CSARGQGSGELFF
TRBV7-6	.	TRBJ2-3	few	TGTGCCAGCAGCTCCTGGGGGCCAGATACGCAGTATTTT	CASSSWGPDTQYF
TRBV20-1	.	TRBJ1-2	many	TGCAGTGCTAGAGATCACCTTAACTATGGCTACACCTTC	CSARDHLNYGYTF
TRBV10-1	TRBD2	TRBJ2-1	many	TGCGCCAGCAGTGAAGCTAGCGGGAGATCGGGCAATGAGCAGTTCTTC	CASSEASGRSGNEQFF
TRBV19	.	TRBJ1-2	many	TGTGCCAGTAGTATCTCGGCGGATTATGGCTACACCTTC	CASSISADYGYTF
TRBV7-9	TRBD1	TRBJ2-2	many	TGTGCCAGCAGACCCGGACAGGGGTTCACCGGGGAGCTGTTTTTT	CASRPGQGFTGELFF
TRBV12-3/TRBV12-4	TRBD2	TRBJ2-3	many	TGTGCCAGCAGGACCGGGCAAGCGGGGGATACGCAGTATTTT	CASRTGQAGDTQYF
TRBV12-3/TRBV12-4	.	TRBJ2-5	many	TGTGCCAGCAGCCGCCGGCGGGAGACCCAGTACTTC	CASSRRRETQYF
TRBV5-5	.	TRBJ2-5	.	TGTGCCAGCAGCTTCGGACAGAACCAAGAGACCCAGTACTTC	CASSFGQNQETQYF
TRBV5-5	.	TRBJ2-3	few	TGTGCCAGCAGCTTTAGGGAAGGGTTCTCCACAGATACGCAGTATTTT	CASSFREGFSTDTQYF
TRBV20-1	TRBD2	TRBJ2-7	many	TGCAGTGCTAGAGATAACGAGCGGGGGAGCTACGAGCAGTACTTC	CSARDNERGSYEQYF
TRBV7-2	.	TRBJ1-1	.	TGTGCCAGCAGCTTAACGCCAACGAACACTGAAGCTTTCTTT	CASSLTPTNTEAFF
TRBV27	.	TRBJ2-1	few	TGTGCCAGCAGTACGCTCGGGGCTGAGCAGTTCTTC	CASSTLGAEQFF
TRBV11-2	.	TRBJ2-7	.	TGTGCCAGCAGCTTAGAGGCAGTTCCCTACGAGCAGTACTTC	CASSLEAVPYEQYF
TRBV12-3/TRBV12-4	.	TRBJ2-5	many	TGTGCCAGACCCCCTCCACTCTGTACGGCAGCACAAGAGACCCAGTACTTC	CARPPPLCTAAQETQYF
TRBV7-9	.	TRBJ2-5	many	TGTGCCAGCAGCTTAGGGGCCGGCTCGGGAATTGAGACCCAGTACTTC	CASSLGAGSGIETQYF
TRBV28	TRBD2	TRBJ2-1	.	TGTGCCAGCAGTTCCACCTTAGCGGGAGTTATGAATGAGCAGTTCTTC	CASSSTLAGVMNEQFF
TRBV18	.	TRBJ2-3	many	TGTGCCAGCTCACCCCCCAGCACAGATACGCAGTATTTT	CASSPPSTDTQYF
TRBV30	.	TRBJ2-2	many	TGTGCCTGGAGTTGGGAGGGGGAGCTGTTTTTT	CAWSWEGELFF
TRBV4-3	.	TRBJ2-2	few	TGCGCCAGCAGCCAAGGTCTAGCCTCCCTCACCGGGGAGCTGTTTTTT	CASSQGLASLTGELFF
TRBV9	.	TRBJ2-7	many	TGTGCCAGCAGCGTAGAGGGGGGTAGCTCCTACGAGCAGTACTTC	CASSVEGGSSYEQYF
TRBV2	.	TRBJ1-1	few	TGTGCCAGCAGTGGGGCAGGGAAGGCCGAGGCTTTCTTT	CASSGAGKAEAFF
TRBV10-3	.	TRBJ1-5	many	TGTGCCATCAGTGAGGGAAGGGGCAATCAGCCCCAGCATTTT	CAISEGRGNQPQHF
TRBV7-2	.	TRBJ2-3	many	TGTGCCAGCAGTATTCCGACAGATACGCAGTATTTT	CASSIPTDTQYF
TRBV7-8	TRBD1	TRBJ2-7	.	TGTGCCAGCAGCTTAGGACCGGGACAGTCTACCTACGAGCAGTACTTC	CASSLGPGQSTYEQYF
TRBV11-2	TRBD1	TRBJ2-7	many	TGTGCCAGCAGCTTCGGGACAGCCCTTTCCGAGCAGTACTTC	CASSFGTALSEQYF
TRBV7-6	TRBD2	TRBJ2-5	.	TGTGCCAGCAGCTTGGGACTAGCGGGGGGGCTTGAGACCCAGTACTTC	CASSLGLAGGLETQYF
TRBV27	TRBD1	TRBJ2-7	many	TGTGCCAGCAGTTACGACAGGGACGGCTTGGGGGAGCAGTACTTC	CASSYDRDGLGEQYF
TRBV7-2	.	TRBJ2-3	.	TGTGCCAGCAGCTTAAGGGCCGGGGCGGAAGATACGCAGTATTTT	CASSLRAGAEDTQYF
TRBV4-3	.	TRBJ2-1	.	TGCGCCAGCAGCCAAGATAATCACGGGGGCCACGCATACAATGAGCAGTTCTTC	CASSQDNHGGHAYNEQFF
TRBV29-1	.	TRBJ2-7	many	TGCAGCGCCCGCTGGGACGGACCACACGAGCAGTACTTC	CSARWDGPHEQYF
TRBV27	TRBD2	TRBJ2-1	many	TGTGCCAGCAGTTACCTGGGACTAGCGTCCTACAATGAGCAGTTCTTC	CASSYLGLASYNEQFF
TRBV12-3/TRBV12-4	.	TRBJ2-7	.	TGTGCCAGCAGCTTCAGGGATATGCAGTACTTC	CASSFRDMQYF
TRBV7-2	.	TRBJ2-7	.	TGTGCCAGCAGCTTAGAGGGCAACTACGAGCAGTACTTC	CASSLEGNYEQYF
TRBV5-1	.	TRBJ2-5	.	TGCGCCAGCAGCTTTTCAATCCAAGAGACCCAGTACTTC	CASSFSIQETQYF
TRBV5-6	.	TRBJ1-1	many	TGTGCCAGCAGCTTGCCAGGAGAAAACACTGAAGCTTTCTTT	CASSLPGENTEAFF
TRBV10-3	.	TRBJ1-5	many	TGTGCCATCAGCCCGATCAATCAGCCCCAGCATTTT	CAISPINQPQHF
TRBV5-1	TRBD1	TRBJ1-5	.	TGCGCCAGCAGCTTGGAGGGGGCGAATCAGCCCCAGCATTTT	CASSLEGANQPQHF
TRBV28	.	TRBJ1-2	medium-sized	TGTGCCAGCAGGACACAGGGTCGCTATGGCTACACCTTC	CASRTQGRYGYTF
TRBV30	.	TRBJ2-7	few	TGTGCCTGGCAGGACAACTTCTACGAGCAGTACTTC	CAWQDNFYEQYF
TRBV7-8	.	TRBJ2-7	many	TGTGCCAGCAGCTTAATGTACGAGCAGTACTTC	CASSLMYEQYF
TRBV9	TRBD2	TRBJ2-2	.	TGTGCCAGCAGCGCTAGCGGGGCCGGGGAGCTGTTTTTT	CASSASGAGELFF
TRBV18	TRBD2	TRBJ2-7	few	TGTGCCAGCTCACCTAAGACTAGCCCCCATTCCTACGAGCAGTACTTC	CASSPKTSPHSYEQYF
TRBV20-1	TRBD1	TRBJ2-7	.	TGCAGTGCTAGACCCCGGACAGGGGGCTCCTACGAGCAGTACTTC	CSARPRTGGSYEQYF
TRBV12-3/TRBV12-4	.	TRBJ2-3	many	TGTGCCAGCAGTTTTGGGCGGACCGGCGCAGATACGCAGTATTTT	CASSFGRTGADTQYF
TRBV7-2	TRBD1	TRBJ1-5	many	TGTGCCAGCAGCTTAGTCGGGCAGGGGGTACAGCCCCAGCATTTT	CASSLVGQGVQPQHF
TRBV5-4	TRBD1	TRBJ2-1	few	TGTGCCAGCAGCTCCGGACAGGTGAGGGGTGAGCAGTTCTTC	CASSSGQVRGEQFF
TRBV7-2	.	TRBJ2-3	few	TGTGCCAGCAGCTCGGGTTCGGTCACAGATACGCAGTATTTT	CASSSGSVTDTQYF